The following is a T cell receptor beta chain sequence with its context. Its antigen is not known. With 60 Vbeta and 13 Jbeta primers, the PCR was carried out. Using immunoSEQ multiplex PCR, the repertoire was profiled, and TCRdb retains in-frame clones only, with some absent. The repertoire has roughly 120,000 clones, around 72% of them found once; the top ten carry roughly 8.2%. The entry originates in a study of cytomegalovirus exposure and HLA in healthy donors. Overall study results and limits: The study designated 160 or so TCR beta chains cytomegalovirus-associated. A likely sequencing artifact accounted for one observed cluster of highly shared sequence variants. CMV serostatus stood as the only immune exposure information on hand.

Germline CDR1 and CDR2: LGHNA and YSLEER. The CDR3 is made up of 17 amino acids. The V gene lost 3 bases and the J gene lost 1 base, with 19 bases spanning the gap. V gene TRBV4-3 combines with J gene TRBJ2-7; the D gene is possibly TRBD2 (8 bases). Sequencing was done on a sample of PBMCs. The source of this sequence is a woman aged 40 to 50 in good health and CMV-seropositive. The CDR3 bases are TGCGCCAGCAGCCAGCTTAGCGGGACAGCTTATTCCTACGAGCAGTACTTC. This sequence encodes CASSQLSGTAYSYEQYF.